This T cell receptor (beta chain) was captured by sequencing in a study of blood T cell repertoires in COVID-19 (TCRdb year 2020). About the study as a whole: Samples covering the acute and convalescent phases of COVID-19 were provided by collaborators in the United States, Italy and Spain. The material from the prospective study consisted of cDNA or gDNA derived from T cells, B-cell-depleted T cells, or PBMCs. Deeply sampled blood TCRbeta repertoires from subjects exposed to, actively infected with, or recovered from COVID-19 were included in the dataset. The repertoires were released in a freely available public database intended as a resource for research on the immune response to SARS-CoV-2. Samples were obtained from the ongoing ImmuneRACE study (first 160 participants) and from roughly 1,300 subjects provided by 6 global collaborators. Sample metadata almost always included a de-identified subject ID, COVID-19 status, age in years and sex. Where available, HLA class I and class II types were taken from metadata supplied by the sample provider and were not determined by assay-based typing. Study-wide conclusions, independent of this receptor: The quantity of clinical and demographic metadata differed by source and by participant and was supplied without curation.

The germline V gene (reference sequence) gives CDR1 as SGHKS and CDR2 as YYEKEE. V is pruned by 0 bases and J by 3 bases, leaving 7 bases of the junction without a gene match. Its CDR3 holds 16 amino acids, cysteine through phenylalanine. Just the 48-base CDR3 DNA is kept, in frame starting at base 1. This clone appeared once. Its antigen remains unidentified. No quality values exist for individual bases; no much larger clone is one base distant. TCRbeta CDR3 regions were amplified from genomic DNA using the immunoSEQ Assay, a bias-controlled multiplex PCR. On the study's bioinformatics: Within the assay, amplification of reference gene primers was used to estimate how many nucleated cells each sample contained. To quantify the absolute abundance of each unique TCRbeta CDR3 rearrangement, sequence reads were collapsed and filtered. Productive Simpson clonality was computed per sample as the square root of Simpson's diversity index over productive rearrangements. TCRdb's version of the immuneACCESS table is confined to in-frame rearrangements and falls short of the full clone set. An unresolved V gene accounts for under half of the shortfall where checked; the remainder is of unknown origin. V, J and clone size were drawn from that table, and D and trimming were deduced from the DNA. For this sample the table gives roughly 150,000 clones, of which 88% were detected only once. More than 2% of the sample is held by the ten biggest clonotypes.

A second Seattle source provided samples from volunteer blood donors who had recovered from COVID-19. Each collaborating institution followed its own protocols to collect whole blood in K2EDTA tubes. For TCRbeta analysis, collaborators shipped samples as frozen whole blood, isolated PBMCs, or DNA extracted from either of those sample types. Source material: peripheral blood. Recombination joined TRBV5-5 with TRBJ2-7; a stretch of 9 junction bases matches TRBD1. This clonotype originated in a man aged 50-59 years who had recovered from COVID-19. CDR3 protein: CASSLAVGQGRYEQYF. The DNA reads TGTGCCAGCAGCTTGGCCGTGGGACAGGGTCGCTACGAGCAGTACTTC.